These T cell receptor beta chains were read from a single sample in a study of blood T cell repertoires in COVID-19. Some clones are missing from TCRdb's copy, which holds only in-frame ones; the method was immunoSEQ multiplex PCR. The top ten clones hold about 15% of a sample with around 170,000 clones, approximately 80% of them seen once. The specimen sequenced was PBMCs or T cells enriched from blood (not recorded which). These receptors were taken from a man aged 55 to 70 who had been exposed to COVID-19. Each CDR3 is given with its conserved first and last residue. D genes are given only for firm matches. Size tells how often a clone was seen (once, few, many) or the class of an expanded clone, and some rows leave it out.

TRBJ2-4,TRBV25-1,.,TRBD1,TGTGCCAGCAGTGATCTACAGGGGGCATCCAAAAACATTCAGTACTTC,CASSDLQGASKNIQYF
TRBJ2-1,TRBV9,.,TRBD2,TGTGCCAGCAGCGCCCATGCTCCCTCCGGGACTAACGGTGAGCAGTTCTTC,CASSAHAPSGTNGEQFF
TRBJ2-1,TRBV2,few,.,TGTGCCAGTAAAACTAGTAACTCCTACAATGAGCAGTTCTTC,CASKTSNSYNEQFF
TRBJ2-7,TRBV6-5,.,.,TGTGCCAGCAGTAACTTCGACAGGTCCGACGAGCAGTACTTC,CASSNFDRSDEQYF
TRBJ2-2,TRBV21-1,.,.,TGTGCCAGCAGCAAAGCGCCCGCTAGCGGGAGTTCTTACACCGGGGAGCTGTTTTTT,CASSKAPASGSSYTGELFF
TRBJ1-1,TRBV7-9,.,.,TGTGCCAGCAGCTTAGTACTGCCGCCGAACACTGAAGCTTTCTTT,CASSLVLPPNTEAFF
TRBJ2-4,TRBV15,.,TRBD1,TGTGCCACCAGCAGAGGGGGACAGGGGGCAGACATTCAGTACTTC,CATSRGGQGADIQYF
TRBJ1-1,TRBV5-8,.,TRBD1,TGTGCCAGCAGCTTGAGAGGACAGGGAGGTGAAGCTTTCTTT,CASSLRGQGGEAFF
TRBJ2-3,TRBV19,.,.,TGTGCCAGTAGTATGACCCCTTTGCTAGCAGATACGCAGTATTTT,CASSMTPLLADTQYF
TRBJ2-7,TRBV7-9,.,TRBD1,TGTGCCAGCAGCCCAGGGCGACAGGGAGAGTACTTC,CASSPGRQGEYF
TRBJ2-7,TRBV7-6,.,.,TGTGCCAGCAGCCAAAGCCTTGGTGTCGAGCAGTACTTC,CASSQSLGVEQYF
TRBJ2-7,TRBV30,.,.,TGTGCCTGGGGCCCCCTTCGGGACGAGCAGTACTTC,CAWGPLRDEQYF
TRBJ2-5,TRBV7-9,few,.,TGTGCCAGCAGCCTTAAGGGGGAGACCCAGTACTTC,CASSLKGETQYF